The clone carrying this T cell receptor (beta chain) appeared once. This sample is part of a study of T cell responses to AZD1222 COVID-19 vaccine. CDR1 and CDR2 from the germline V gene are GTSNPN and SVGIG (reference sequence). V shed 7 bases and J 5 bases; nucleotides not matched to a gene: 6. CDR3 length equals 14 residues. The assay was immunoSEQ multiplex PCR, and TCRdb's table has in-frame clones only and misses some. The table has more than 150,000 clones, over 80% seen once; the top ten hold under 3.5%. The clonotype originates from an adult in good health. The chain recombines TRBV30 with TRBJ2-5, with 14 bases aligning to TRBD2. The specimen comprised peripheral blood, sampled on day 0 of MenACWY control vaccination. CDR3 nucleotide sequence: TGTGCCTCGGGGACTAGCGGGAGATCGGAGACCCAGTACTTC. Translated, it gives CASGTSGRSETQYF.